A selection of T cell receptor beta chains follows, all from one sample in a study of OX40 agonist ivuxolimab in advanced cancers. TCRdb's table, derived via immunoSEQ multiplex PCR, lists solely in-frame clones and lacks some. The sample has tens of thousands of clones, roughly nine tenths seen once. Source: CD4+ or CD8+ T cells sorted from blood, taken in a trial of the OX40 agonist ivuxolimab. These TCRs come from an adult with an advanced solid tumor such as melanoma, head and neck, liver or kidney cancer. Each CDR3 is given without its conserved first and last residue. Clone size is stated in some rows and not others, as once, few, many or a class when expanded.

v_gene	abundance	j_gene	CDR3aa
TRBV11-2	-	TRBJ2-1	ASSLGQNNEQF
TRBV15	-	TRBJ1-5	ATSRAGTEQPQH
TRBV10-3	-	TRBJ2-7	AISESRPLHEQY
TRBV5-1	-	TRBJ2-1	ASSSQLGTVNNEQF
TRBV29-1	-	TRBJ1-1	SVTERAGNTEAF
TRBV6-6	-	-	ASKPGSLYEQY
TRBV11-2	-	TRBJ2-5	ASSALAGGQGTQY
TRBV9	-	TRBJ2-7	ASSRGGEAYEQY
TRBV30	-	TRBJ1-2	ASPPGQGQGYT
TRBV10-2	-	TRBJ2-1	ASSVRTSGRRLEQF
TRBV19	-	TRBJ2-2	ASRKGDRDTGELF
TRBV5-1	-	TRBJ2-1	ASSSPPYNEQF
TRBV7-3	-	TRBJ1-1	ASSLGAGTEAF
TRBV9	-	TRBJ2-3	ASSGDGLRTDTQY
TRBV28	-	TRBJ2-7	ASRLAGDFDYEQY
TRBV7-6	once	TRBJ2-1	ASSRTSGGPYNEQF
TRBV7-2	-	TRBJ2-7	ASSLIRGYEQY
TRBV25-1	-	TRBJ2-7	ASSPYPSSYEQY
TRBV10-3	-	-	ANQAASSYEQY